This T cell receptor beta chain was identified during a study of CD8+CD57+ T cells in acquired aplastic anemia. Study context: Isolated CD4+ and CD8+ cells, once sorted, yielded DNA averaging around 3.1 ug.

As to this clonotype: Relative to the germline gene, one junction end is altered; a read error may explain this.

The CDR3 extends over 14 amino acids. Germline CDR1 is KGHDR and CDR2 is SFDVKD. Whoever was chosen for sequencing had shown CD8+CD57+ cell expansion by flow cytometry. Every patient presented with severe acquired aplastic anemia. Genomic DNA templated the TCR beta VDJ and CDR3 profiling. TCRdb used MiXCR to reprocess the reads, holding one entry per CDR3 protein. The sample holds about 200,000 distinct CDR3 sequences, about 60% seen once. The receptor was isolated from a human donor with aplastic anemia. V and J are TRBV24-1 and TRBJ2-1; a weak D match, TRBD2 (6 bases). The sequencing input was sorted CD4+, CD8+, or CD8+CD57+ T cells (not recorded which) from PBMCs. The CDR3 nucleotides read TGTGCCGTTATGGACGGGAGCTCCTACAACGAGCAGTTCTTC. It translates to CAVMDGSSYNEQFF.